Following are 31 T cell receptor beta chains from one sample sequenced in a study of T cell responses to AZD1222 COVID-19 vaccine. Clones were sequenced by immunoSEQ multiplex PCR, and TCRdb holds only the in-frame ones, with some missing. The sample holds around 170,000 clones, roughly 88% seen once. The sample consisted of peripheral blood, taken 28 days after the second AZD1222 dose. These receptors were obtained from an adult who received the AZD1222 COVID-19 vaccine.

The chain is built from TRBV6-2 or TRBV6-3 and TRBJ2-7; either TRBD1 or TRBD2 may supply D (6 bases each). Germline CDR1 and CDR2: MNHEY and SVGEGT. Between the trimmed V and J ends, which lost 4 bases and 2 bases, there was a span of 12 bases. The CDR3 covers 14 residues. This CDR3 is CASSSERGPYEQYF. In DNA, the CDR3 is TGTGCCAGCAGTTCAGAACGGGGGCCCTACGAGCAGTACTTC.

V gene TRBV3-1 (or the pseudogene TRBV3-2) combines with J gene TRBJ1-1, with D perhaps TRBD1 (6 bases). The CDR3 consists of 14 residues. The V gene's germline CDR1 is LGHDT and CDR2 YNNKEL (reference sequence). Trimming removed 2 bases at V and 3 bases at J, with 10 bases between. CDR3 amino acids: CASSQQGRDTEAFF. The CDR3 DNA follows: TGTGCCAGCAGCCAACAGGGGAGGGACACTGAAGCTTTCTTT.

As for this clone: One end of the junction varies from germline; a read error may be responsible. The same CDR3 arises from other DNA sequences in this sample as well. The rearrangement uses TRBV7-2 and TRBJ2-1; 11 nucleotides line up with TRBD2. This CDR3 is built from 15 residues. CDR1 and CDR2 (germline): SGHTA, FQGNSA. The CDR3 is CASSLAGGPYNEQFF. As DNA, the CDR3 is TGTGCCAGCAGCCTAGCGGGGGGCCCCTACAATGAGCAGTTCTTC.

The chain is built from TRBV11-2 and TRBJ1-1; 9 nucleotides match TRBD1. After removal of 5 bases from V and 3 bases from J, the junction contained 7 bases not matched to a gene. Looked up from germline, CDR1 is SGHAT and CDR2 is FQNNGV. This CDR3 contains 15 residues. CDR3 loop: CASSVTGGIDTEAFF. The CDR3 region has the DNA TGTGCCAGCAGCGTAACAGGGGGCATCGACACTGAAGCTTTCTTT.

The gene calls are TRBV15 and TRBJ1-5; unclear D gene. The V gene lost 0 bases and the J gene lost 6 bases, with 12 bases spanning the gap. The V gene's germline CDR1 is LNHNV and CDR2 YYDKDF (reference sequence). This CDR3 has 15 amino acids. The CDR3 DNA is TGTGCCACCAGCAGAGATAACGGTTTAGGTCAGCCCCAGCATTTT. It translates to CATSRDNGLGQPQHF.

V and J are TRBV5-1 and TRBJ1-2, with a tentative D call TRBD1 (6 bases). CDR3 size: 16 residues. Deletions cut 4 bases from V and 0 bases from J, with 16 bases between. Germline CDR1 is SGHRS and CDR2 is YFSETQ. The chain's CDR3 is CASSLRDKMSNYGYTF. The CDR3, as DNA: TGCGCCAGCAGCCTCCGGGACAAAATGTCTAACTATGGCTACACCTTC.

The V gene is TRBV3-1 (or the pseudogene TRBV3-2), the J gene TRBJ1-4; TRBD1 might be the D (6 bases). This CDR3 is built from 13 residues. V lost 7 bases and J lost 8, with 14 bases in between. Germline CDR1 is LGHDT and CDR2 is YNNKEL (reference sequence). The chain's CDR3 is CASKRGGLEKLFF. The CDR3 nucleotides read TGTGCCAGCAAAAGGGGGGGGCTCGAAAAACTGTTTTTT.

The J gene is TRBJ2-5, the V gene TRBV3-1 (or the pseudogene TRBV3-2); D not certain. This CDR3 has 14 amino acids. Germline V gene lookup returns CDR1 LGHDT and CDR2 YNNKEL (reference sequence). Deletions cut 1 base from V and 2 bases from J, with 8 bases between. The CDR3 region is CASSQGPGQETQYF. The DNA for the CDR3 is TGTGCCAGCAGCCAAGGCCCGGGTCAAGAGACCCAGTACTTC.

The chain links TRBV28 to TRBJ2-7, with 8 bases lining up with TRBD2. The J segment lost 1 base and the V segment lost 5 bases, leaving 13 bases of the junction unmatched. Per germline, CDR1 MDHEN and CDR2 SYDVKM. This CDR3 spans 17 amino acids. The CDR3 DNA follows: TGTGCCAGCAGTCTCGCCGGGGGGGGAGGCCTATCCTACGAGCAGTACTTC. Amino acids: CASSLAGGGGLSYEQYF.

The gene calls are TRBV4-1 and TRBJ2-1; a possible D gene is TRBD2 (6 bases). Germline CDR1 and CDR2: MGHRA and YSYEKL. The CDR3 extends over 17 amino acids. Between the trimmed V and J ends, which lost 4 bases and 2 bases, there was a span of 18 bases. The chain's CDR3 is CASSPGGRGGAYNEQFF. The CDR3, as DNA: TGCGCCAGCAGCCCAGGAGGCCGGGGAGGCGCCTACAATGAGCAGTTCTTC.

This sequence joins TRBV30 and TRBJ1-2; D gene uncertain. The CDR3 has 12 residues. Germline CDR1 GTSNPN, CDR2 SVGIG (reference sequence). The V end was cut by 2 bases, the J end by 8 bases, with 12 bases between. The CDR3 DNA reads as TGTGCCTGGAGTAGCGGTCTTGGGGGCTACACCTTC. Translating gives CAWSSGLGGYTF.

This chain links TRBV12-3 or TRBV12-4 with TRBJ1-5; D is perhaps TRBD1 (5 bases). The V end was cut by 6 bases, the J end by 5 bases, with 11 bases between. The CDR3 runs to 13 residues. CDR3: CASRTGVDQPQHF. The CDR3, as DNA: TGTGCCAGCAGGACGGGGGTGGATCAGCCCCAGCATTTT.

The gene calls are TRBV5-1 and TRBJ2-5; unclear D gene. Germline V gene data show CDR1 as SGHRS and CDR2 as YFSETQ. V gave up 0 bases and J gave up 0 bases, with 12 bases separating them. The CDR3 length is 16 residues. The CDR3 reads CASSLEGAANQETQYF. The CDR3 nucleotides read TGCGCCAGCAGCTTGGAAGGTGCAGCTAACCAAGAGACCCAGTACTTC.

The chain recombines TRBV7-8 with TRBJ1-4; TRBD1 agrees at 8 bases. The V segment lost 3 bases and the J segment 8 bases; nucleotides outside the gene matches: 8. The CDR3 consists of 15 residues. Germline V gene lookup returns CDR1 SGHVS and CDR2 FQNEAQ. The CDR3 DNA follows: TGTGCCAGCAGCTTCCTGACAGGGGTGGAGGAAAAACTGTTTTTT. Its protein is CASSFLTGVEEKLFF.

The CDR3 bases are TGCGCCAGCAGCTTGGGGACACAAACTAATGAAAAACTGTTTTTT. Translation gives CASSLGTQTNEKLFF. This chain connects TRBV5-1 to TRBJ1-4; TRBD1 might be the D (5 bases). V was shortened by 0 bases and J by 1 base, with 7 bases between the two germline ends. Germline values: CDR1 SGHRS, CDR2 YFSETQ. The CDR3 extends over 15 amino acids.

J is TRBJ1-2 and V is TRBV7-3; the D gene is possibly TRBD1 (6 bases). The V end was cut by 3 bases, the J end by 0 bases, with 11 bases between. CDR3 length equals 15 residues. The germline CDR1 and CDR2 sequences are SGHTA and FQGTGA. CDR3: CASSLDSAANYGYTF. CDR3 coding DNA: TGTGCCAGCAGCTTGGACAGCGCAGCTAACTATGGCTACACCTTC.

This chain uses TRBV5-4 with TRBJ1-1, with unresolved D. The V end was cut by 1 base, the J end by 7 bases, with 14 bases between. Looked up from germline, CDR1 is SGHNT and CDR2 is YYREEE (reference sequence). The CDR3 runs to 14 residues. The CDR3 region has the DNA TGTGCCAGCAGCTTGTTCGGGGAGAAAGGTGAAGCTTTCTTT. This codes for CASSLFGEKGEAFF.

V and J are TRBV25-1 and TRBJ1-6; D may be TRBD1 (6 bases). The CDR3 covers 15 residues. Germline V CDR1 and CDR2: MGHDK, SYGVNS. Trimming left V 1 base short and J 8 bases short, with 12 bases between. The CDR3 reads CASSESGGRHSPLHF. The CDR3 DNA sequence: TGTGCCAGCAGTGAATCCGGGGGCAGGCATTCACCCCTCCACTTT.

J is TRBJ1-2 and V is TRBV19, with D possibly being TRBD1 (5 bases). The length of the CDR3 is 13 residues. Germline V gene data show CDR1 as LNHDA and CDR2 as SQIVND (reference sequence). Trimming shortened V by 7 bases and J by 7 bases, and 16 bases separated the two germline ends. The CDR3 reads CASKLQGAGGYTF. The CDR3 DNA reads TGTGCCAGTAAGCTCCAAGGGGCGGGTGGCTACACCTTC.

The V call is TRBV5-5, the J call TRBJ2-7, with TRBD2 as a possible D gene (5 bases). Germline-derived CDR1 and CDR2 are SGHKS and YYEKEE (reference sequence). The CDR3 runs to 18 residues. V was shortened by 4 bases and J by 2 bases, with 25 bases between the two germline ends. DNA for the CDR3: TGTGCCAGCAGCAGTTTGGGCCACACTGCGGGTTTTGCCTACGAGCAGTACTTC. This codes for CASSSLGHTAGFAYEQYF.

The CDR3 DNA sequence: TGTGCCAGCAGCGAGACGGGGCAGCGGAACACTGAAGCTTTCTTT. The encoded protein is CASSETGQRNTEAFF. The chain uses TRBV9 and TRBJ1-1; possibly TRBD1 for D (5 bases). The germline gives CDR1 SGDLS, CDR2 YYNGEE. The CDR3 totals 15 residues. The ends were cut back, 3 bases at V and 1 base at J, with 13 bases in the middle.

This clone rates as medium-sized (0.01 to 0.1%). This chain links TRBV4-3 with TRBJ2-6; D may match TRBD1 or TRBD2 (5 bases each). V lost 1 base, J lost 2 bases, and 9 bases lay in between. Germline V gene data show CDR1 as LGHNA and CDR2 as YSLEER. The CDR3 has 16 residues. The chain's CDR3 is CASSQGEGTGANVLTF. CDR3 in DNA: TGCGCCAGCAGCCAAGGTGAGGGGACTGGGGCCAACGTCCTGACTTTC.

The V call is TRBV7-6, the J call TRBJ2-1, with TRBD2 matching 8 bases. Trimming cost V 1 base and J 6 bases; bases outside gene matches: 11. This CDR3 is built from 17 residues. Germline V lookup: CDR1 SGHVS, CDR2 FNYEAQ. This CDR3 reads CASSLGPGGGRSNEQFF. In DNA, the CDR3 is TGTGCCAGCAGCTTAGGTCCGGGCGGGGGGAGAAGCAATGAGCAGTTCTTC.

The CDR3 region is CASSPGQGGYYEQYF. Written as DNA, the CDR3 is TGTGCCAGCAGCCCAGGACAGGGTGGGTACTACGAGCAGTACTTC. V and J are TRBV9 and TRBJ2-7, with 8 positions matching TRBD1. The CDR3 contains 15 residues. V dropped 4 bases and J dropped 3; count of bases not matched to a gene: 9. CDR1 and CDR2 from the germline V gene are SGDLS and YYNGEE.

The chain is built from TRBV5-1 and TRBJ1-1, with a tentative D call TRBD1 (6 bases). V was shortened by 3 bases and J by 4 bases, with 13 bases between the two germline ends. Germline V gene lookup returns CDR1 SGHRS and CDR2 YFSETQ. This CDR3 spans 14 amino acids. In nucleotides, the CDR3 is TGCGCCAGCAGCTCTAAATGGGGGGCCACTGAAGCTTTCTTT. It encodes CASSSKWGATEAFF.

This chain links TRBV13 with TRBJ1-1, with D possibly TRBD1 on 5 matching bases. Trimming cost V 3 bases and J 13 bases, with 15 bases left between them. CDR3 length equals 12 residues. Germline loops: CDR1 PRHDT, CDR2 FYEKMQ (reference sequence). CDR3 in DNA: TGTGCCAGCAGCTTCCAGGGCATAGCGGGTTTCTTT. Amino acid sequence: CASSFQGIAGFF.

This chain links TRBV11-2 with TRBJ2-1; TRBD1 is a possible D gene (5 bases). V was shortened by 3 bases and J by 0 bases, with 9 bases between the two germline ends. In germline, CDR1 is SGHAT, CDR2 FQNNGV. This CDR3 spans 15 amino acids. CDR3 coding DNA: TGTGCCAGCAGCTTCAGGGATAGCTCCTACAATGAGCAGTTCTTC. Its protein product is CASSFRDSSYNEQFF.

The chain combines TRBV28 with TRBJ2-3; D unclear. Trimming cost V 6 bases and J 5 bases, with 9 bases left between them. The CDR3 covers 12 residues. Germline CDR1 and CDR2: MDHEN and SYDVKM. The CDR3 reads CASSRLLDTQYF. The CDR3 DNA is TGTGCCAGCAGCCGCTTATTAGATACGCAGTATTTT.

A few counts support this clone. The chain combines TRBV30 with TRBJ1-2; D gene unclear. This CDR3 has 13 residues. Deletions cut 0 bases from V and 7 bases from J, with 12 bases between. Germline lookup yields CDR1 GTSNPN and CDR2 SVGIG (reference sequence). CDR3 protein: CAWSVSEALGYTF. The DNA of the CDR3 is TGTGCCTGGAGTGTGTCAGAAGCACTTGGCTACACCTTC.

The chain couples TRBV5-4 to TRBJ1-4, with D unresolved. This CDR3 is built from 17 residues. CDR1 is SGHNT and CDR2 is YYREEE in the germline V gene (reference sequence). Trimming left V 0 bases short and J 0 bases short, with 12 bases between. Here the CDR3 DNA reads TGTGCCAGCAGCTTGGCGGGGAGCCCTTCAACTAATGAAAAACTGTTTTTT. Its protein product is CASSLAGSPSTNEKLFF.

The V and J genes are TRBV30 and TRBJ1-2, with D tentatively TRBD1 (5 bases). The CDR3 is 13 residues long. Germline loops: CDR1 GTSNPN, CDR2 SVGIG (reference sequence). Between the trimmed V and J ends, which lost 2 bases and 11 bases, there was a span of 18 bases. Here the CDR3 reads CAWSWLDSRGYTF. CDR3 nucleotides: TGTGCCTGGAGTTGGTTAGACAGCCGGGGGTACACCTTC.